These T cell receptor beta chains were read from a single sample in a study of blood T cell repertoires in COVID-19. Using immunoSEQ multiplex PCR, the repertoire was profiled, and TCRdb retains in-frame clones only, with some absent. This table has a few hundred thousand clones, approximately 88% appearing once. Sample: peripheral blood. These receptors all stem from a woman younger than 45 with COVID-19, enrolled during active disease. Both conserved end residues are trimmed from each CDR3. Fields, in order: V gene, clone size, CDR3 protein. Expanded clones get a size class; other rows say once, few or many, or leave the size out.

TRBV18 | NA | ASSPDSLGYT
TRBV7-9 | NA | AVARDGVGQDRYEQY
TRBV28 | NA | ASSLERTGGRGYT
TRBV9 | NA | ASSGASGGTGTDTQY
TRBV11-2 | NA | ASSLGALNLAGTQY
TRBV3-1/TRBV3-2 | NA | ASSPTYYSNQPQH
TRBV7-9 | many | ASSLGQGPQPQH
TRBV6-2/TRBV6-3 | NA | ASSPDRLYSNQPQH
TRBV2 | NA | ASRGQRSSQPQH
TRBV6-2/TRBV6-3 | NA | ASSYGQGTLH
TRBV3-1/TRBV3-2 | NA | ASSQERRAGNEQF
TRBV11-2 | NA | ASSLSRGQRPYGYT
TRBV5-1 | once | ASSAQQGKNTEAF
TRBV6-2/TRBV6-3 | NA | ASSYSKRNEQF
TRBV6-5 | NA | ACKTSGGLYNEQF
TRBV11-2 | NA | ASSLGAASGRVDNEQF
TRBV7-9 | NA | ASSAGGNEQF
TRBV6-5 | NA | ASSYSSGADTGELF
TRBV5-6 | NA | ASSLGTSGGLQETQY
TRBV19 | NA | ASSSPGGYT
TRBV6-4 | NA | ASSVLRVEDTEAF
TRBV28 | NA | ASSLWPQGRQPQH
TRBV4-3 | NA | ASSQTWQGAPEAF
TRBV2 | NA | ASSEVRNTGELF
TRBV7-2 | NA | ASNAGGTDTQY
TRBV3-1/TRBV3-2 | NA | ASSPSSDRALLH
TRBV18 | NA | ASSPDILRGGVSGYT
TRBV7-8 | NA | ASSLLAGGPYNEQF
TRBV19 | NA | ASSIQGAGEQF
TRBV5-1 | NA | ASTWTGGPTNEKLF
TRBV11-2 | NA | ASSLGWGRDSPLH
TRBV5-1 | NA | ASSTQTSGGYNEQF
TRBV5-1 | NA | ASSLIGESSYNSPLH
TRBV7-2 | NA | ASSVTGTGANTEAF
TRBV6-4 | NA | ASSDSSGVHGYT
TRBV18 | NA | ASSPAGQPNYGYT
TRBV5-8 | once | ASSSLRTGASYEQY
TRBV21-1 | NA | ASSPRLISGRLTDTQY
TRBV7-9 | NA | ASSLVRQGAGGYT
TRBV28 | NA | ASSSDQPQH
TRBV11-2 | once | ASSLTGGLHSGELF
TRBV18 | NA | ASSPGEWRADTGELF
TRBV3-1/TRBV3-2 | NA | ASSQDLSGGPYNEQF
TRBV27 | NA | ASSPRGPSGANVLT
TRBV6-6 | NA | ASSYSSSYEQY
TRBV5-1 | NA | ASSLGGQSHSTDTQY
TRBV7-9 | few | ASSLGATAPYEQY
TRBV9 | NA | ASSVVDRLVQGEAF
TRBV6-2/TRBV6-3 | NA | ASSYSEDGESPLH
TRBV5-1 | NA | ASSPGRPQGSEQY
TRBV9 | NA | ASSPRALIREIYGPGANVLT
TRBV10-2 | NA | ATGTELGYT
TRBV2 | NA | ASRTQGGREKLF
TRBV5-6 | NA | ASSLAPGDEQY
TRBV6-5 | NA | ASSYSGRAGGTILY
TRBV7-9 | NA | ASSSPTGAKGEAF
TRBV15 | NA | ATSRVRRGAYNEQF